A single T cell receptor beta chain is shown here with its context. Its antigen is still unknown. These data originate in a study of CD8 T cell repertoires and HIV-1 epitope variants. In the study overall: Control wells had CMV/EBV/flu peptides, negative Ebola AY9, or no peptide.

Using immunoSEQ multiplex PCR, the repertoire was profiled, and TCRdb retains in-frame clones only, with some absent. The sample contains several thousand clones, roughly two thirds of which appear only once. Germline CDR1 and CDR2: SGHDN and FVKESK. The CDR3 is 14 amino acids. Trimming left V 1 base short and J 3 bases short, with 10 bases between. The rearrangement uses TRBV14 and TRBJ2-7; D remains unclear. The clonotype originates from a male donor with HIV. Sample: cultured CD8+ T cells derived from PBMCs. As DNA, the CDR3 is TGTGCCAGCAGCCAAGTAGAGGAGATCTACGAGCAGTACTTC. Residues: CASSQVEEIYEQYF.